The 2 T cell receptor beta chains below come from one sample, sequenced in a study of tumor-infiltrating lymphocytes in primary liver carcinoma. Synthesis of TCR beta cDNA was carried out from around 500 ng total RNA with a constant-region primer. Nested multiplex PCR, run for three rounds with slightly modified ARM-PCR, yielded TCR beta libraries. Use of TRBV1-TRBV30 forward primers with a C-beta reverse primer characterized the first two PCR rounds, which lasted around 9 cycles each. TCRdb re-called the multiplex PCR reads through MiXCR, storing one row per CDR3 protein. The sample holds tens of thousands of distinct CDR3 sequences; around 82% are singletons and the top ten take approximately 24%. Unsorted bulk tissue, about 17-33 mg of it, served as the source for co-extraction of RNA and DNA. Sequencing used liver tumor tissue from sampling region 5. The subset is: tumor region T5, tumor centre. These TCRs come from a man aged 35-49 years with primary liver carcinoma and hepatitis B virus infection.

The chain combines TRBV9 with TRBJ1-1; perhaps TRBD1 as D (6 bases). Trimming pared 0 bases from V and 3 bases from J, leaving 9 bases between. The germline gives CDR1 SGDLS, CDR2 YYNGEE. The CDR3 has 14 amino acids. Written as DNA, the CDR3 is TGTGCCAGCAGCGTAGCGGGGGCGGACACTGAAGCTTTCTTT. This translates into CASSVAGADTEAFF.

Concerning this clonotype: One junction end disagrees with the germline gene, perhaps due to a read error. This chain connects TRBV11-2 to TRBJ2-7; TRBD2 might be the D (5 bases). This CDR3 spans 14 amino acids. Germline V gives CDR1 SGHAT, CDR2 FQNNGV. This chain's CDR3 is CTNSLPDETQRTHF. The CDR3 DNA is TGTACCAACAGCCTGCCAGATGAAACTCAGCGGACTCACTTC.